This TCR beta chain was sequenced during a study of monozygotic twins with inflammatory bowel disease (dated by TCRdb to between 2018 and 2020). Describing the broader study: In total, around 28 monozygotic twin pairs made up the full study: 19 Danish pairs, all IBD-discordant, plus nine German pairs, of which four were IBD-concordant and five were IBD-discordant. Each individual had, on average, about 151 000 unique TCRalpha sequences and 181 000 unique TCRbeta sequences available for analysis. The search for disease-associated traits relied mainly on comparing IBD patients with their genetically identical healthy co-twins within discordant pairs. On the study overall, not on this receptor specifically: Repertoire similarity did not differ between concordant and discordant twins, which could be due to limited statistical power. Background noise and inter-individual variability may have been introduced into the repertoires by the differing immunosuppressive treatments among patients. The analysis was unable to tell apart different T cell subtypes. Compared with healthy twins, IBD patients had fewer clonotypes in common with other individuals, a difference most pronounced in patients showing signs of disease activity. The results gave no support for a single strong signal or clonotype linked to IBD. A decrease in TCRbeta repertoire diversity, as measured by inverse Simpson index, was observed in IBD patients compared with their healthy co-twins.

A roughly 2.6 ml peripheral blood sample was drawn into PAXgene tubes per donor and stored at -80°C. Without any T cell sorting, total RNA was extracted from whole blood using the PAXgene blood miRNA kit on an automated QIAcube. Peripheral blood from monozygotic twin pairs concordant or discordant for inflammatory bowel disease was subjected to deep TCRalpha and TCRbeta repertoire profiling with unique molecular barcoding. Smoking habits were recorded for all twin pairs, with individuals classified as current, former or never smokers. The protocol used for the library was 5' RACE. Preparation of each TCR library used approximately 3.5 ug of total RNA. cDNA was synthesized with SMARTScribe reverse transcriptase in eight separate reactions per sample. During cDNA synthesis, unique molecular identifiers containing a 6-nucleotide sample barcode were introduced by template switching. TCRalpha and TCRbeta cDNA was amplified by two nested PCRs of about 15 and 9 cycles, with bead purification after each PCR. Before amplification, the cDNA was treated with uracil DNA-glycosylase and purified using the QIAquick PCR purification kit. The second PCR added Illumina TruSeq-compatible adapters along with sample-specific barcodes. TapeStation and Qubit were used to check library quality and concentration, and roughly 4.6 ng of each library was pooled. Sequencing of the pooled libraries was done on an Illumina HiSeq2500 single-index Rapid Run using custom sequencing primers and 2 x 100 bp reads. For the original study's pipeline: MiGEC version 1.2.6 was used for UMI-based consensus assembly to correct PCR and sequencing errors. MiXCR version 2.1.1 was used for V(D)J alignment, clonotype assembly and CDR3 extraction. Gene usage, clonotype sharing and MAIT/NKT TCR abundance were normalised by analysing the top 1000, 10 000 and 20 000 clonotypes per sample. After downsampling to 27 000 UMIs, diversity was calculated as the inverse Simpson index using the vegan R package. Paired Mann-Whitney U tests were applied to discordant twin pairs, and Benjamini-Hochberg correction was used for multiple testing. TCRdb reprocessed the reads into one record per CDR3 protein sequence, lacking DNA. The V and J calls follow TCRdb's processing rather than the paper's. The table of this sample itemizes approximately 400,000 distinct CDR3 sequences. The top ten hold 2% to 2.5% of the sample.

CDR1 and CDR2, looked up from the germline V gene (reference sequence), are SEHNR and FQNEAQ. From cysteine to phenylalanine, the CDR3 is 15 amino acids long. A DNA sequence was not provided. As concerns this clonotype: Its antigen remains unidentified.

The clonotype originates from a human donor with ulcerative colitis or Crohn's disease, or a healthy co-twin of an affected twin (not recorded which). This sequence uses TRBV7-9 and TRBJ1-1. The sample consisted of blood. CDR3 loop: CASSLESGLPTEAFF. The reference TRBV7-9 and TRBJ1-1 proteins fill in what lies around the CDR3, so the full variable domain reads DTGVSQNPRHKITKRGQNVTFRCDPISEHNRLYWYRQTLGQGPEFLTYFQNEAQLEKSRLLSDRFSAERPKGSFSTLEIQRTEQGDSAMYLCASSLESGLPTEAFFGQGTRLTVV.